One sample yielded the 27 T cell receptor beta chains listed below, sequenced in a study of OX40 agonist ivuxolimab in advanced cancers. TCRdb keeps only in-frame clones here, not all; method: immunoSEQ multiplex PCR. The data hold more than 20,000 clones, with around 76% observed a single time. This sample comprised CD4+ or CD8+ T cells sorted from blood, obtained in a trial of the OX40 agonist ivuxolimab. The source is an adult with an advanced solid tumor such as melanoma, head and neck, liver or kidney cancer.

CDR3 DNA: TGTGCCAGCAGTTTATCCGGACTAGCGGGGGGGTACGAGCAGTACTTC. Its translation: CASSLSGLAGGYEQYF. V and J are TRBV28 and TRBJ2-7; TRBD2 matches 15 bases. Losses at the gene ends were 1 base for V and 4 bases for J; bases not matched to a gene: 2. CDR3 size: 16 residues. Looked up from germline, CDR1 is MDHEN and CDR2 is SYDVKM.

This clone showed up just a few times. The CDR3 DNA is TGTGCCAGCAGTGATCGGACTAGCGGGGGGAAAGAGACCCAGTACTTC. Protein product: CASSDRTSGGKETQYF. The chain combines TRBV6-4 with TRBJ2-5; TRBD2 matches 14 bases. The germline gives CDR1 MRHNA, CDR2 SNTAGT. Trimming removed 3 bases from V and 3 bases from J; junction bases left unmatched: 3. The CDR3 runs 16 residues.

The gene calls are TRBV27 and TRBJ2-7; D is unresolved. The length of the CDR3 is 13 residues. With 5 bases removed from V and 2 bases from J, the gap between germline ends came to 10 bases. Germline loops: CDR1 MNHEY, CDR2 SMNVEV (reference sequence). The CDR3 is CASSQVGPYEQYF. CDR3 bases: TGTGCCAGCAGTCAGGTAGGCCCCTACGAGCAGTACTTC.

In its sample, this clone was seen once. The chain combines TRBV7-9 with TRBJ2-2; tentatively, D is TRBD1 or TRBD2 (5 bases each). The V end was cut by 7 bases, the J end by 2 bases, with 11 bases between. The CDR3 is made up of 14 amino acids. Germline CDR1 SEHNR, CDR2 FQNEAQ (reference sequence). The CDR3 DNA reads TGTGCCAGCAAAGAGAGGGGAAACACCGGGGAGCTGTTTTTT. This encodes CASKERGNTGELFF.

The J gene is TRBJ1-2, the V gene TRBV6-6, with D possibly TRBD1 on 6 matching bases. This CDR3 has 13 amino acids. The V gene lost 9 bases and the J gene lost 0 bases, with 11 bases spanning the gap. CDR1 is MNHNY, CDR2 SVGAGI, per germline (reference sequence). The CDR3 region is CASQTGTNYGYTF. CDR3 sequence (DNA): TGTGCCAGTCAGACAGGTACTAACTATGGCTACACCTTC.

The V gene is TRBV7-3, the J gene TRBJ2-1; D is unclear. The germline V gene has CDR1 SGHTA and CDR2 FQGTGA. V gave up 0 bases and J gave up 6 bases, with 9 bases separating them. The CDR3 loop spans 14 amino acids. CDR3 residues: CASSLTGSGNEQFF. As DNA, the CDR3 is TGTGCCAGCAGCTTAACGGGCTCGGGCAATGAGCAGTTCTTC.

The chain links TRBV7-3 to TRBJ2-3; D unresolved. Per the germline V gene, CDR1 is SGHTA and CDR2 is FQGTGA. The ends were cut back, 4 bases at V and 5 bases at J, with 7 bases in the middle. CDR3 length: 12 residues. CDR3 DNA sequence: TGTGCCAGCAGCTCGAATAGAGATACGCAGTATTTT. This translates into CASSSNRDTQYF.

The gene calls are TRBV6-1 and TRBJ2-2; 9 nucleotides match TRBD1. Germline V gene sequence: CDR1 MNHNS, CDR2 SASEGT. J gave up 7 bases and V 2 bases, and 5 bases lay outside the gene matches. The CDR3 contains 15 residues. CDR3 loop: CASSELQGAVGELFF. CDR3 nucleotides: TGTGCCAGCAGTGAATTACAGGGGGCGGTCGGGGAGCTGTTTTTT.

This clone has a handful of counts. The V call is TRBV7-8, the J call TRBJ2-5; 8 nucleotides agree with TRBD2. Germline lookup yields CDR1 SGHVS and CDR2 FQNEAQ. The V gene end was trimmed by 5 bases and the J gene end by 5 bases; junction bases not matched to a gene: 16. This CDR3 has 17 amino acids. The CDR3 sequence: CASSLDPGGLRVETQYF. In DNA form, the CDR3 reads TGTGCCAGCAGCCTCGACCCGGGGGGGCTGAGGGTCGAGACCCAGTACTTC.

The chain recombines TRBV4-1 with TRBJ1-1; 9 nucleotides line up with TRBD1. Trimming took 2 bases from V and 2 from J; bases not matched to a gene: 9. CDR3 length: 17 residues. CDR1 is MGHRA, CDR2 YSYEKL, per germline. The CDR3 bases are TGCGCCAGCAGCCAATACCCCGGGACAGGGTCAAACACTGAAGCTTTCTTT. Translating gives CASSQYPGTGSNTEAFF.

In this sample, this clone turned up once. The chain links TRBV1 to TRBJ2-1; the D segment call TRBD2 is taken from the table without a DNA check. TRBV1 is flagged as a pseudogene. CDR3 size: 18 residues. CDR3 amino acids: CTSSQDRQRGHPGDEQFF. The CDR3, as DNA: TGCACCAGCAGCCAAGATCGACAGCGGGGCCACCCTGGGGATGAGCAGTTCTTC.

The gene calls are TRBV15 and TRBJ2-7; 9 nucleotides align to TRBD1. CDR1 and CDR2 (germline): LNHNV, YYDKDF (reference sequence). This CDR3 spans 14 amino acids. J gave up 4 bases and V 5 bases, and 6 bases lay outside the gene matches. DNA for the CDR3: TGTGCCACCAGCCCCCGGGACAGGGAGTACGAGCAGTACTTC. This translates into CATSPRDREYEQYF.

The V gene is TRBV5-4, the J gene TRBJ2-4; 9 positions match TRBD2. The germline CDR1 and CDR2 sequences are SGHNT and YYREEE (reference sequence). The length of the CDR3 is 14 residues. V was clipped by 2 bases and J by 5 bases; unmatched bases: 2. CDR3 region: CASSFSGGQNIQYF. The CDR3 nucleotides are TGTGCCAGCAGCTTCAGCGGGGGGCAAAACATTCAGTACTTC.

The chain uses TRBV7-7 and TRBJ2-2, with a tentative D call TRBD1 (6 bases). Germline V gives CDR1 SSHAT, CDR2 FNYEAQ (reference sequence). V was clipped by 6 bases and J by 0 bases, with 11 bases between them. The CDR3 runs to 15 residues. CDR3 in amino acids: CASSLQGTNTGELFF. CDR3 nucleotide sequence: TGTGCCAGCAGTCTACAGGGAACGAACACCGGGGAGCTGTTTTTT.

This clone was counted a few times. V and J are TRBV29-1 and TRBJ2-5, with D perhaps matching TRBD1 (5 bases). V was cut by 4 bases and J by 5 bases, with 11 bases left in between. The CDR3 extends over 12 amino acids. Germline assignment: CDR1 SQVTM and CDR2 ANQGSEA. The CDR3 DNA follows: TGCAGCGTTGTAAGGGGCCCGGAGACCCAGTACTTC. Amino acids: CSVVRGPETQYF.

The chain employs TRBV14 and TRBJ2-5; D remains ambiguous. Trimming took off 1 base at V and 5 bases at J, with 8 bases between the two ends. The germline gives CDR1 SGHDN, CDR2 FVKESK. This CDR3 has 13 amino acids. The CDR3 nucleotides are TGTGCCAGCAGCCAAGCAGTAGCTGAGACCCAGTACTTC. Protein product: CASSQAVAETQYF.

This chain connects TRBV7-2 to TRBJ2-7, with D maybe TRBD1 (6 bases). With 5 bases removed from V and 6 bases from J, the gap between germline ends came to 11 bases. This CDR3 has 12 amino acids. CDR1 is SGHTA, CDR2 FQGNSA, per germline. The CDR3 is CASSPDRSEQYF. For the CDR3, the DNA is TGTGCCAGCAGCCCCGACAGGAGCGAGCAGTACTTC.

The J gene is TRBJ2-7, the V gene TRBV5-6; possibly TRBD1 for D (6 bases). V gave up 1 base and J gave up 0 bases, with 8 bases separating them. Looked up from germline, CDR1 is SGHDT and CDR2 is YYEEEE. CDR3 length equals 14 residues. The CDR3 loop reads CASSLTGSSYEQYF. The CDR3 DNA reads as TGTGCCAGCAGCTTGACAGGGAGCTCCTACGAGCAGTACTTC.

The chain has TRBV7-2 and TRBJ2-7; no clear D gene. CDR1 and CDR2 from the germline V gene are SGHTA and FQGNSA. Trimming took 1 base from V and 4 from J, leaving 5 bases between them. This CDR3 has 12 amino acids. CDR3 nucleotides: TGTGCCAGCAGCTTAGGAATGTACGAGCAGTACTTC. It encodes CASSLGMYEQYF.

V and J are TRBV7-9 and TRBJ2-5, with a tentative D call TRBD2 (7 bases). With the DNA end fitting TRBJ2-7 better, the J assignment may be wrong. From germline, CDR1 is SEHNR and CDR2 FQNEAQ (reference sequence). This CDR3 is built from 15 residues. CDR3: CASSPGQGRGYEQYF. The CDR3 bases are TGTGCCAGCAGCCCAGGACAAGGGAGGGGGTACGAGCAGTACTTC.

This chain uses TRBV5-6 with TRBJ1-2; D may be TRBD1 (5 bases). Germline assignment: CDR1 SGHDT and CDR2 YYEEEE. The V end was cut by 1 base, the J end by 3 bases, with 13 bases between. This CDR3 region has 15 residues. CDR3 sequence: CASSLRVREDYGYTF. DNA of the CDR3: TGTGCCAGCAGCTTGAGGGTCAGGGAGGACTATGGCTACACCTTC.

The V call is TRBV6-4, the J call TRBJ2-2, with D possibly being TRBD1 (6 bases). The V end lost 6 bases, the J end lost 0 bases, and 17 bases lay between the germline ends. Germline assignment: CDR1 MRHNA and CDR2 SNTAGT. The CDR3 length is 17 residues. CDR3 sequence reads: CASREPRGLTNTGELFF. The CDR3 coding sequence is TGTGCCAGCAGGGAACCCAGGGGCCTAACGAACACCGGGGAGCTGTTTTTT.

This chain uses TRBV7-8 with TRBJ2-1; D call uncertain. The length of the CDR3 is 15 residues. Looked up from germline, CDR1 is SGHVS and CDR2 is FQNEAQ. V lost 0 bases to trimming and J lost 0 bases, with 6 bases between them. CDR3 sequence reads: CASSLAVYSYNEQFF. The CDR3 DNA reads TGTGCCAGCAGCTTAGCGGTATACTCCTACAATGAGCAGTTCTTC.

The chain recombines TRBV6-5 with TRBJ1-1; perhaps TRBD1 as D (6 bases). This CDR3 contains 13 residues. Trimming cost V 6 bases and J 4 bases, with 12 bases left between them. Germline V gene data show CDR1 as MNHEY and CDR2 as SVGAGI. The CDR3 nucleotides are TGTGCCAGCAGACTTACAGGGAGCACTGAAGCTTTCTTT. Amino acid sequence: CASRLTGSTEAFF.

V and J are TRBV13 and TRBJ1-2, with D hard to call. Looked up from germline, CDR1 is PRHDT and CDR2 is FYEKMQ (reference sequence). V lost 3 bases and J 7 bases, leaving 12 bases between the germline ends. This CDR3 contains 13 residues. As DNA, the CDR3 is TGTGCCAGCAGCTTGGAGGGCCCGGGTGGCTACACCTTC. This sequence encodes CASSLEGPGGYTF.

The chain links TRBV9 to TRBJ2-6; tentative D call: TRBD2 (5 bases). Trimming took off 4 bases at V and 2 bases at J, with 10 bases between the two ends. From germline, CDR1 is SGDLS and CDR2 YYNGEE. The CDR3 runs to 15 residues. The CDR3 sequence: CASSSGDAGANVLTF. The CDR3 DNA is TGTGCCAGCAGCTCCGGGGATGCTGGGGCCAACGTCCTGACTTTC.

The chain combines TRBV9 with TRBJ2-2; D is possibly TRBD2 (6 bases). The CDR3 spans 15 residues. With 4 bases removed from V and 2 bases from J, the gap between germline ends came to 12 bases. Germline V lookup: CDR1 SGDLS, CDR2 YYNGEE. The DNA of the CDR3 is TGTGCCAGCAGCACTCGGACTACAAACACCGGGGAGCTGTTTTTT. Its translation is CASSTRTTNTGELFF.